The 9 T cell receptor beta chains below come from one sample, sequenced in a study of a mutant IDH1 vaccine in newly diagnosed glioma. Time point indicated: week 11, during vaccination. A 20-mer mutant IDH1 peptide at 300 ug was injected subcutaneously with topical imiquimod. The antigens for these receptors are not known. Generated by immunoSEQ multiplex PCR, the TCRdb table keeps only in-frame clones and is missing some. This table has under 150,000 clones, about 82% appearing once. Sequenced here: PBMCs, sampled from a glioma patient whose treatment included an IDH1 peptide vaccine. The receptor set was obtained from a man between 35 and 55 years old with glioma.

The chain links TRBV6-5 to TRBJ1-1, with D unclear. The germline CDR1 and CDR2 sequences are MNHEY and SVGAGI. The length of the CDR3 is 13 residues. V gave up 1 base and J gave up 3 bases, with 6 bases separating them. In DNA, the CDR3 is TGTGCCAGCAGTTACTTCCGGGACACTGAAGCTTTCTTT. This translates into CASSYFRDTEAFF.

The V gene is TRBV2, the J gene TRBJ2-1; 7 positions match TRBD1. The germline gives CDR1 SNHLY, CDR2 FYNNEI. Losses at the gene ends were 3 bases for V and 12 bases for J; bases not matched to a gene: 8. This CDR3 has 13 amino acids. CDR3 bases: TGTGCCAGCAGTGAGGGACAGTATAAGGGGCAGTTCTTC. Translating gives CASSEGQYKGQFF.

The rearrangement links TRBV5-1 to TRBJ1-6; 12 bases map to TRBD1. The germline V gene encodes CDR1 SGHRS and CDR2 YFSETQ. The CDR3 runs 18 residues. Trimming cost V 0 bases and J 9 bases; bases outside gene matches: 10. CDR3 sequence (DNA): TGCGCCAGCAGCTTGGAAATAGGGACAGGGGGCTTAAGTTCACCCCTCCACTTT. Translated: CASSLEIGTGGLSSPLHF.

J is TRBJ1-2 and V is TRBV6-1, with D hard to call. This CDR3 is 13 amino acids long. Germline V gene sequence: CDR1 MNHNS, CDR2 SASEGT. V was clipped by 5 bases and J by 8 bases, with 15 bases between them. CDR3 sequence: CASSPSGGRGYTF. CDR3 in DNA: TGTGCCAGCAGTCCCTCGGGAGGGAGAGGCTACACCTTC.

V and J are TRBV10-3 and TRBJ1-4; the match to TRBD1 covers 7 bases. Germline CDR1 and CDR2: ENHRY and SYGVKD. Trimming removed 0 bases from V and 7 bases from J; junction bases left unmatched: 5. The CDR3 loop spans 15 amino acids. The CDR3 sequence is CAISESTGTGEKLFF. The CDR3 DNA follows: TGTGCCATCAGTGAGTCGACAGGGACGGGTGAAAAACTGTTTTTT.

The chain has TRBV15 and TRBJ2-3; 10 nucleotides agree with TRBD1. V was clipped by 3 bases and J by 4 bases; unmatched bases: 4. Germline V CDR1 and CDR2: LNHNV, YYDKDF (reference sequence). CDR3 length: 15 amino acids. CDR3 bases: TGTGCCACCAGCAGCGGACAGGGGGGGTCAGATACGCAGTATTTT. It specifies CATSSGQGGSDTQYF.

The chain employs TRBV19 and TRBJ2-1; 9 bases are shared with TRBD1. CDR3 length: 16 residues. The V segment lost 1 base and the J segment 5 bases; nucleotides outside the gene matches: 6. CDR1 and CDR2 from the germline V gene are LNHDA and SQIVND (reference sequence). CDR3 DNA: TGTGCCAGTAGTATAGTGTCCGGGACAGGGCACAATGAGCAGTTCTTC. Translated, it gives CASSIVSGTGHNEQFF.

The CDR3 loop is CASSGAGRNTDTQYF. As DNA, the CDR3 is TGTGCCAGCAGCGGAGCGGGCAGGAACACAGATACGCAGTATTTT. The chain has TRBV5-4 and TRBJ2-3, with D perhaps matching TRBD2 (6 bases). The germline gives CDR1 SGHNT, CDR2 YYREEE (reference sequence). CDR3 length: 15 amino acids. V was trimmed by 4 bases and J by 2 bases, leaving 14 bases between them. The complete variable domain, with remaining parts taken from reference TRBV5-4 and TRBJ2-3, reads ETGVTQSPTHLIKTRGQQVTLRCSSQSGHNTVSWYQQALGQGPQFIFQYYREEENGRGNFPPRFSGLQFPNYSSELNVNALELDDSALYLCASSGAGRNTDTQYFGPGTRLTVL.

This chain uses TRBV7-9 with TRBJ2-5; 7 positions agree with TRBD1. The germline V gene encodes CDR1 SEHNR and CDR2 FQNEAQ (reference sequence). After removal of 5 bases from V and 10 bases from J, the junction contained 10 bases not matched to a gene. The CDR3 has 13 amino acids. The CDR3 reads CASSLGTVGIQYF. CDR3 DNA: TGTGCCAGCAGCCTCGGGACAGTCGGCATCCAGTACTTC.